This paragraph reports one T cell receptor (beta chain). The antigen remains undetermined. Libraries were prepared by immunoSEQ multiplex PCR; TCRdb keeps only in-frame clonotypes and omits some of them. In the table there are about 48,000 clones, 87% of which are singletons. The source of the sample is a study of OX40 agonist ivuxolimab in advanced cancers. Whole-study results and caveats: Low clonal expansion, among the lowest seen, marked partial responders at 0.1-3.0 mg/kg.

The V and J ends lost 7 bases and 0 bases, in that order; junction bases with no gene match: 8. Germline V lookup: CDR1 MDHEN, CDR2 SYDVKM. The CDR3 runs to 15 residues. Autoimmune disease history or systemic immunosuppression disqualified patients. V and J are TRBV28 and TRBJ2-7, with TRBD1 identical over 8 bases. Sample: CD4+ or CD8+ T cells sorted from blood, taken in a trial of the OX40 agonist ivuxolimab. The origin of this receptor is an adult with an advanced solid tumor such as melanoma, head and neck, liver or kidney cancer. In nucleotides, the CDR3 is TGTGCCAGCAAGTGGGGGGACAGGCCCTCCTACGAGCAGTACTTC. Protein: CASKWGDRPSYEQYF.